In its sample, the clone carrying this T cell receptor beta chain was seen once. The record originates from a study of Ad26.COV2.S vaccination and SARS-CoV-2 variants. About the study: Intramuscularly, Ad26.COV2.S was given either once or twice, 56 days apart.

This CDR3 is 15 amino acids long. The germline gives CDR1 SGHTA, CDR2 FQGNSA. Trimming removed 4 bases from V and 7 bases from J; junction bases left unmatched: 8. Repertoires were generated with immunoSEQ multiplex PCR, while TCRdb's copy carries only in-frame clones and drops some. The profile shows 300,000 to 350,000 clones, 86% of them singletons. Treatment of the sample: around 19 received Ad26.COV2.S at low or high dose, single or two shots; five or six received placebo; per-sample allocation not given. All samples were drawn on day 63, counting from the first vaccine or placebo injection. The sequencing here drew on peripheral blood, taken in a trial of Ad26.COV2.S vaccine versus placebo. The clonotype comes from a person aged 18-65 years who received the Ad26.COV2.S COVID-19 vaccine or a placebo. This rearrangement joins TRBV7-2 to TRBJ1-4, with 8 nucleotides matching TRBD1. The CDR3 bases are TGTGCCAGCAGCTCCCAGGGGGCCAGGAGTGAAAAACTGTTTTTT. As protein: CASSSQGARSEKLFF.